This T cell receptor beta chain was sequenced for a study of lymphopenia after photon versus proton radiotherapy. General observations from the study: After the lymphocyte nadir, photon-treated repertoires showed oligoclonal expansion, especially of CD8+ Temra cells.

The table came from immunoSEQ multiplex PCR; TCRdb's copy has only in-frame clones and leaves some out. Of 40,000 or so clones in the sample, 92% were seen once. As to this clone: As yet, its antigen is unknown.

The CDR3 sequence is 14 residues long. CDR1 SNHLY and CDR2 FYNNEI come from the germline V gene. Losses at the gene ends were 7 bases for V and 2 bases for J; bases not matched to a gene: 1. The source is a man in his 60s with cholangiocarcinoma. The starting material was peripheral blood, obtained from a patient treated with photon-based radiotherapy. The chain carries TRBV2 and TRBJ2-5; 13 bases are shared with TRBD2. CDR3 loop: CASTGLAGQETQYF. The CDR3 nucleotides read TGTGCCAGCACGGGACTAGCGGGGCAAGAGACCCAGTACTTC. Based on the CDR3 plus reference TRBV2 and TRBJ2-5, the full variable domain is EPEVTQTPSHQVTQMGQEVILRCVPISNHLYFYWYRQILGQKVEFLVSFYNNEISEKSEIFDDQFSVERPDGSNFTLKIRSTKLEDSAMYFCASTGLAGQETQYFGPGTRLLVL.